This TCR beta chain comes out of a study of T-cell reconstitution after alpha-beta-depleted transplantation in children. Preparation of the TCRbeta library involved a method that used unique molecular identifiers. TCRdb reanalysed the PCR reads using MiXCR and keeps one entry per CDR3 protein. This repertoire shows some 500,000 distinct CDR3 sequences, roughly 33% found once; its top ten account for around 2.5%. The source was PBMCs from the stem cell graft donor, collected from the stem cell graft. The TCR comes from a human donor who donated a stem cell graft to a child with aplastic anemia.

The CDR3 DNA reads as TGCAGTGCTAGAGAAACCCGGGACGGCTCTAGCACAGATACGCAGTATTTT. Protein: CSARETRDGSSTDTQYF. The chain recombines TRBV20-1 with TRBJ2-3; tentatively, D is TRBD1 or TRBD2 (5 bases each). V was shortened by 0 bases and J by 0 bases, with 16 bases between the two germline ends. CDR1 is DFQATT and CDR2 is SNEGSKA in the germline V gene (reference sequence). This CDR3 region has 17 residues.